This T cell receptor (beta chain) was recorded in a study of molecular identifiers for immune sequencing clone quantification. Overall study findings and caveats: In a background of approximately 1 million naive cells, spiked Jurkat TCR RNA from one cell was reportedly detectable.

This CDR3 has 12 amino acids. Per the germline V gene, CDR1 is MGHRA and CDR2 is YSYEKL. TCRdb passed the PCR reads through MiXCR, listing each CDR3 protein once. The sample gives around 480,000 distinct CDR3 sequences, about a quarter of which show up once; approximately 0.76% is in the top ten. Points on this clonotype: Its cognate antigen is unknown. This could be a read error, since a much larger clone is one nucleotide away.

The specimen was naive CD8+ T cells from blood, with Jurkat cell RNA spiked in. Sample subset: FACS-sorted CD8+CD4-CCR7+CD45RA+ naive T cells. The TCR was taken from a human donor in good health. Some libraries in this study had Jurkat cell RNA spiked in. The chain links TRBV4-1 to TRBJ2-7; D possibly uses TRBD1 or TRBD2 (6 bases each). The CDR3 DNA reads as TGCGCCCGCAGCGTGGGGGCGGGAGAGCAGTACTTC. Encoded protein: CARSVGAGEQYF.